This T cell receptor (beta chain) was found in a study of blood T cell repertoires in COVID-19. Participants had their cohort set by participant-reported clinical history. Cohort 3 recovered donors had two negative PCRs, clearance, or symptom resolution. Per the study methods: Estimates of nucleated cell counts were drawn from the amplification of reference gene primers. TCRdb keeps only in-frame clones here, not all; method: immunoSEQ multiplex PCR. The D gene and trimming were derived from the DNA, and the V and J assignments and clone size from that table. The sample contains about 200,000 clones, about 80% of which appear only once. This clone has only one observation. The specimen sequenced was PBMCs or T cells enriched from blood (not recorded which). The origin of this receptor is a man in his forties who had recovered from COVID-19.

CDR3 amino acids: CASSLDSVSYEQYF. CDR3 DNA sequence: TGCGCCAGCAGCTTGGATTCCGTGTCCTACGAGCAGTACTTC. This chain joins TRBV5-1 and TRBJ2-7; D is unclear. This CDR3 is built from 14 residues. Germline CDR1 and CDR2: SGHRS and YFSETQ. V was shortened by 0 bases and J by 1 base, with 8 bases between the two germline ends.